These T cell receptor beta chains were read from a single sample in a study of CD8 T cells in Susac syndrome. TCRdb used MiXCR to reprocess the immunoSEQ multiplex PCR reads, holding one entry per CDR3 protein. Among 90,000 to 110,000 distinct CDR3 sequences listed, 96% were seen once. The sequenced sample was CD4+ T cells from PBMCs. Receptor source: a human donor in good health. The CDR3 runs from the conserved cysteine through the conserved F or W. The D gene is left open where the match is weak. Rows may omit the clone size; those that give it use once, few, many or a size class.

d_gene: NA
j_gene: TRBJ1-3
v_gene: TRBV9
abundance: NA
CDR3nt: TGTGCCAGCAGCGTAGAGCTATCTGGAAACACCATATATTTT
CDR3aa: CASSVELSGNTIYF

d_gene: NA
j_gene: TRBJ2-1
v_gene: TRBV19
abundance: NA
CDR3nt: TGTGCCAGTAGTATGGGACTCCTCTCCTACAATGAGCAGTTCTTC
CDR3aa: CASSMGLLSYNEQFF

d_gene: TRBD2
j_gene: TRBJ2-3
v_gene: TRBV7-9
abundance: NA
CDR3nt: TGTGCCAGCAGCCCCGGGACTAGCCTCACAGATACGCAGTATTTT
CDR3aa: CASSPGTSLTDTQYF

d_gene: NA
j_gene: TRBJ2-5
v_gene: TRBV4-3
abundance: NA
CDR3nt: TGCGCCAGCAGCCGGGCGTGGTGGGAGACCCAGTACTTC
CDR3aa: CASSRAWWETQYF

d_gene: NA
j_gene: TRBJ2-6
v_gene: TRBV12-3/TRBV12-4
abundance: few
CDR3nt: TGTGCCAGCAGGCGTACAGGACTCTCTGGGGCCAACGTCCTGACTTTC
CDR3aa: CASRRTGLSGANVLTF

d_gene: NA
j_gene: TRBJ1-1
v_gene: TRBV27
abundance: NA
CDR3nt: TGTGCCAGCAGTTTTATGGGGGCGGGGGATCCTGAAGCTTTCTTT
CDR3aa: CASSFMGAGDPEAFF

d_gene: NA
j_gene: TRBJ2-4
v_gene: TRBV2
abundance: NA
CDR3nt: TGTGCCAGCAGTGGTTTAGCCAAAAACATTCAGTACTTC
CDR3aa: CASSGLAKNIQYF

d_gene: TRBD2
j_gene: TRBJ2-5
v_gene: TRBV5-1
abundance: NA
CDR3nt: TGCGCCAGCAGCTTTGGACTAGCGGGAGGCCGGGAGACCCAGTACTTC
CDR3aa: CASSFGLAGGRETQYF

d_gene: NA
j_gene: TRBJ1-2
v_gene: TRBV7-3
abundance: NA
CDR3nt: TGTGCCAGCAGCTTAACCCCCACTATTGGTAGTCCTCCAAACTATGGCTACACCTTC
CDR3aa: CASSLTPTIGSPPNYGYTF

d_gene: NA
j_gene: TRBJ1-3
v_gene: TRBV7-2
abundance: NA
CDR3nt: TGTGCCAGCAGCTTAATGTCGGGGGGCGGAGGTGGAAACACCATATATTTT
CDR3aa: CASSLMSGGGGGNTIYF

d_gene: TRBD2
j_gene: TRBJ2-3
v_gene: TRBV3-1
abundance: NA
CDR3nt: TGTGCCAGCAGCCAAGATAGCCTAGCGGGAGTTGCAGATACGCAGTATTTT
CDR3aa: CASSQDSLAGVADTQYF

d_gene: TRBD1
j_gene: TRBJ1-2
v_gene: TRBV4-3
abundance: NA
CDR3nt: TGCGCCAGCAGCCAAGATGACAGGGGCGTCTATGGCTACACCTTC
CDR3aa: CASSQDDRGVYGYTF

d_gene: TRBD2
j_gene: TRBJ2-2
v_gene: TRBV6-2/TRBV6-3
abundance: NA
CDR3nt: TGTGCCAGCAGTTACTCGTCCTACCTAGCGGGAGTCACCGGGGAGCTGTTTTTT
CDR3aa: CASSYSSYLAGVTGELFF

d_gene: NA
j_gene: TRBJ1-2
v_gene: TRBV12-3/TRBV12-4
abundance: few
CDR3nt: TGTGCCAGCAGTTTAAGGGGCTATGGCTACACCTTC
CDR3aa: CASSLRGYGYTF

d_gene: NA
j_gene: TRBJ2-5
v_gene: TRBV28
abundance: NA
CDR3nt: TGTGCCAGTAGACCGGGACTGCTGGAGACCCAGTACTTC
CDR3aa: CASRPGLLETQYF

d_gene: NA
j_gene: TRBJ1-4
v_gene: TRBV7-2
abundance: NA
CDR3nt: TGTGCCAGCAGCTTAGGGGGGCGTAACGATGAAAAACTGTTTTTT
CDR3aa: CASSLGGRNDEKLFF

d_gene: TRBD2
j_gene: TRBJ2-7
v_gene: TRBV2
abundance: NA
CDR3nt: TGTGCCAGCATCGGGGGGGCCGAGTACGAGCAGTACTTC
CDR3aa: CASIGGAEYEQYF

d_gene: NA
j_gene: TRBJ1-2
v_gene: TRBV2
abundance: once
CDR3nt: TGTGCCAACCCTGTGGGGAGCGAGGCGGGGGGCTACACCTTC
CDR3aa: CANPVGSEAGGYTF

d_gene: NA
j_gene: TRBJ1-5
v_gene: TRBV12-3/TRBV12-4
abundance: once
CDR3nt: TGTGCCAGCATGAGGGATAGCAATCAGCCCCAGCATTTT
CDR3aa: CASMRDSNQPQHF

d_gene: TRBD1
j_gene: TRBJ2-2
v_gene: TRBV4-3
abundance: NA
CDR3nt: TGCGCCAGCAGCCAGACCGGGACAGGGTTCACCGGGGAGCTGTTTTTT
CDR3aa: CASSQTGTGFTGELFF

d_gene: TRBD1
j_gene: TRBJ1-5
v_gene: TRBV20-1
abundance: NA
CDR3nt: TGCAGTGCTAAGGTAGGGGGCGAAGGCAATCAGCCCCAGCATTTT
CDR3aa: CSAKVGGEGNQPQHF

d_gene: NA
j_gene: TRBJ2-7
v_gene: TRBV29-1
abundance: NA
CDR3nt: TGCAGCGCTCGGACGGACTCCTACGAGCAGTACTTC
CDR3aa: CSARTDSYEQYF

d_gene: TRBD1
j_gene: TRBJ2-7
v_gene: TRBV29-1
abundance: NA
CDR3nt: TGCAGCGTTGCCCTCACGGACAGGGTCTACGAGCAGTACTTC
CDR3aa: CSVALTDRVYEQYF

d_gene: NA
j_gene: TRBJ2-2
v_gene: TRBV5-4
abundance: NA
CDR3nt: TGTGCCAGCAGCTTGGGCACCGGGGGGAACACCGGGGAGCTGTTTTTT
CDR3aa: CASSLGTGGNTGELFF

d_gene: TRBD2
j_gene: TRBJ2-3
v_gene: TRBV7-8
abundance: NA
CDR3nt: TGTGCCAGCAGCCCACCTAGGGGACTAGCGTATTCCACAGATACGCAGTATTTT
CDR3aa: CASSPPRGLAYSTDTQYF

d_gene: NA
j_gene: TRBJ2-7
v_gene: TRBV11-1
abundance: few
CDR3nt: TGTGCCAGCAGCCGTACATGGAGCGGAGGGGGGTACGAGCAGTACTTC
CDR3aa: CASSRTWSGGGYEQYF

d_gene: TRBD2
j_gene: TRBJ2-7
v_gene: TRBV15
abundance: NA
CDR3nt: TGTGCCACCAGCAGTGACTTAGCGGGAAGCTCCTACGAGCAGTACTTC
CDR3aa: CATSSDLAGSSYEQYF

d_gene: TRBD1
j_gene: TRBJ2-6
v_gene: TRBV5-4
abundance: NA
CDR3nt: TGTGCCAGCAGCCTAAGACAGGGGCGCCCAGGAGATGGGGCCAACGTCCTGACTTTC
CDR3aa: CASSLRQGRPGDGANVLTF

d_gene: NA
j_gene: TRBJ2-1
v_gene: TRBV14
abundance: NA
CDR3nt: TGTGCCAGCAGCCAGATGGATGTAAGATATGAGCAGTTCTTC
CDR3aa: CASSQMDVRYEQFF

d_gene: NA
j_gene: TRBJ1-5
v_gene: TRBV20-1
abundance: NA
CDR3nt: TGCAGTGCTGTAGACGGCAATCAGCCCCAGCATTTT
CDR3aa: CSAVDGNQPQHF

d_gene: NA
j_gene: TRBJ1-6
v_gene: TRBV3-1
abundance: NA
CDR3nt: TGTGCCAGCAGCCAATCGACGTGGACACCCCTCCACTTT
CDR3aa: CASSQSTWTPLHF

d_gene: TRBD2
j_gene: TRBJ2-7
v_gene: TRBV6-5
abundance: NA
CDR3nt: TGTGCCAGCAGCGTCGATAGCGGGAGCTACGAGCAGTACTTC
CDR3aa: CASSVDSGSYEQYF

d_gene: NA
j_gene: TRBJ2-5
v_gene: TRBV29-1
abundance: NA
CDR3nt: TGCAGCGTTGAAGGCGGACTGCTTCAAGAGACCCAGTACTTC
CDR3aa: CSVEGGLLQETQYF

d_gene: NA
j_gene: TRBJ1-1
v_gene: TRBV5-1
abundance: NA
CDR3nt: TGCGCCAGCAGGCTGGCCACGGGGAACACTGAAGCTTTCTTT
CDR3aa: CASRLATGNTEAFF

d_gene: TRBD1
j_gene: TRBJ2-7
v_gene: TRBV7-2
abundance: NA
CDR3nt: TGTGCCAGCACCGACAGGGCCGTTGTCGCGCAGTACTTC
CDR3aa: CASTDRAVVAQYF

d_gene: NA
j_gene: TRBJ1-5
v_gene: TRBV6-4
abundance: NA
CDR3nt: TGTGCCAGCAGTGAGTTTCAAGGTCAGCCCCAGCATTTT
CDR3aa: CASSEFQGQPQHF